A single sample gave rise to the 13 T cell receptor beta chains below, sequenced in a study of neurological immune-mediated disorders. Each CDR3 protein gets one entry after TCRdb re-called the 5' RACE reads with MiXCR. The sample records roughly 60,000 distinct CDR3 sequences, 2% to 2.5% being singletons. The specimen was PBMCs. These receptors were obtained from a man aged 45 to 65 with multiple sclerosis.

In this sample, this clonotype turned up many times. CDR3 region: CASRIDPASPGELFF. As DNA, the CDR3 is TGTGCCAGCCGAATAGACCCAGCTTCGCCCGGGGAGCTGTTTTTT. V usage is TRBV12-3 or TRBV12-4 and J usage is TRBJ2-2; D remains ambiguous. With 8 bases removed from V and 6 bases from J, the gap between germline ends came to 19 bases. The CDR3 loop spans 15 amino acids.

This clonotype came up many times. This chain links TRBV7-2 with TRBJ1-2; the D is unclear. CDR3 length: 15 amino acids. Looked up from germline, CDR1 is SGHTA and CDR2 is FQGNSA. V was cut by 1 base and J by 0 bases, with 9 bases left in between. DNA for the CDR3: TGTGCCAGCAGCTTAGAACGGTTAGCTAACTATGGCTACACCTTC. Amino acids: CASSLERLANYGYTF.

This clonotype has at least ten counts. The chain recombines TRBV20-1 with TRBJ2-7; D is perhaps TRBD1 (5 bases). The CDR3 is 13 amino acids. V dropped 6 bases and J dropped 3 bases, with 15 bases sitting between them. Germline assignment: CDR1 DFQATT and CDR2 SNEGSKA (reference sequence). The CDR3 is CSARTRTNYEQYF. The CDR3, as DNA: TGCAGTGCGAGGACCCGGACAAACTACGAGCAGTACTTC.

This clonotype was picked up many times. The rearrangement links TRBV9 to TRBJ2-5, with D possibly being TRBD1 (5 bases). Germline-derived CDR1 and CDR2 are SGDLS and YYNGEE. There are 14 residues in the CDR3. Trimming left V 2 bases short and J 1 base short, with 9 bases between. DNA of the CDR3: TGTGCCAGCAGCGTTGGACACGGCCAAGAGACCCAGTACTTC. Protein sequence: CASSVGHGQETQYF.

This clonotype was detected ten times or more. This chain uses TRBV6-1 with TRBJ1-5; D is undetermined. In germline, CDR1 is MNHNS, CDR2 SASEGT. The germline V and J ends were trimmed by 4 bases and 5 bases, with 15 bases remaining between them. The CDR3 has 15 residues. CDR3 amino acids: CASSVTVKSDQPQHF. CDR3 nucleotides: TGTGCCAGCAGTGTTACTGTGAAGTCCGATCAGCCCCAGCATTTT.

This clonotype has at least ten counts. V gene TRBV3-1 combines with J gene TRBJ1-1; no clear D. The CDR3 is 12 residues long. CDR1 is LGHDT and CDR2 is YNNKEL in the germline V gene (reference sequence). The V and J ends lost 3 bases and 8 bases respectively, with 10 bases between them. The CDR3 nucleotides read TGTGCCAGCAGCCATCGAGACCAAGAAGCTTTCTTT. Translating gives CASSHRDQEAFF.

The table lists this clonotype with many counts. The chain links TRBV15 to TRBJ1-1; unclear D gene. V was trimmed by 1 base and J by 3 bases, leaving 6 bases between them. CDR1 and CDR2 (germline): LNHNV, YYDKDF (reference sequence). The length of the CDR3 is 13 residues. CDR3 residues: CATSRGGYTEAFF. The DNA for the CDR3 is TGTGCCACCAGCAGAGGAGGATACACTGAAGCTTTCTTT.

This clonotype has ten or more counts. V gene TRBV29-1 combines with J gene TRBJ1-2, with D unclear. V lost 8 bases to trimming and J lost 7 bases, with 11 bases between them. Germline V gene data show CDR1 as SQVTM and CDR2 as ANQGSEA. The CDR3 sequence is 10 residues long. Here the CDR3 reads CSLPLRGYTF. The CDR3 nucleotides are TGCAGCTTACCCCTTCGTGGCTACACCTTC.

This clonotype was counted many times. The chain recombines TRBV6-2 or TRBV6-3 with TRBJ2-1; 9 bases line up with TRBD2. Germline trimming cut 5 bases from V and 3 bases from J; bases unmatched to any gene: 5. The CDR3 totals 15 residues. Per the germline V gene, CDR1 is MNHEY and CDR2 is SVGEGT. CDR3 DNA sequence: TGTGCCAGCAGTATTACTAGCGGGCACTACAATGAGCAGTTCTTC. Translating it yields CASSITSGHYNEQFF.

This clonotype was detected ten times or more. The chain recombines TRBV12-3 or TRBV12-4 with TRBJ1-2, with D possibly being TRBD1 (6 bases). The V gene lost 7 bases and the J gene lost 7 bases, with 22 bases spanning the gap. The CDR3 is 15 residues long. CDR3 DNA sequence: TGTGCCAGCACCAGATCTGTCAGGGGTCTTAGTGGCTACACCTTC. This translates into CASTRSVRGLSGYTF.

This clonotype was counted many times. V and J are TRBV21-1 and TRBJ2-1; the D call TRBD1 from the table was never checked on the DNA. TRBV21-1 is deemed a pseudogene. The CDR3 is 16 residues long. As DNA, the CDR3 is TGTGCCAGCAGCGCCTCTTGGGGGTTCTCATACAATGAGCAGTTCTTC. Translated: CASSASWGFSYNEQFF.

Many counts were recorded for this clonotype. V is TRBV6-6 and J is TRBJ2-5, with 10 bases fitting TRBD1. The V gene's germline CDR1 is MNHNY and CDR2 SVGAGI (reference sequence). This CDR3 region has 14 residues. V was pared by 4 bases and J by 7 bases, with 6 bases of the junction left unmatched. CDR3 amino acids: CASSWGQGIGTQYF. The CDR3 nucleotides are TGTGCCAGCAGTTGGGGACAGGGGATTGGGACCCAGTACTTC.

This clonotype was detected many times. V gene TRBV29-1 combines with J gene TRBJ2-3; TRBD1 agrees at 8 bases. V shed 4 bases, J shed 6 bases, and the junction held 3 bases outside the gene matches. The CDR3 loop spans 12 amino acids. CDR1 and CDR2 (germline): SQVTM, ANQGSEA. CDR3 DNA sequence: TGCAGCGTTGCAGGGGGCGCGGATACGCAGTATTTT. Translation: CSVAGGADTQYF.